This TCR beta chain emerged from a study of blood T cell repertoires in COVID-19. This clone appeared a single time. Participant reports of clinical history set cohort assignment. Only in-frame clones appear in the TCRdb table, and some are missing; sequencing was by immunoSEQ multiplex PCR. The sample holds a few hundred thousand clones; around 90% are singletons and the top ten take 3.5% to 4.5%. The CDR3 has 14 amino acids. Germline V gene lookup returns CDR1 ENHRY and CDR2 SYGVKD. The V and J ends lost 4 bases and 0 bases respectively, with 9 bases between them. The rearrangement joins TRBV10-3 to TRBJ1-1; no firm D call. The sequence was collected from a woman aged 18 to 35 with acute COVID-19. Material: PBMCs or T cells enriched from blood (not recorded which). The CDR3 loop reads CAISGGLMNTEAFF. The CDR3 region has the DNA TGTGCCATCAGTGGCGGTCTCATGAACACTGAAGCTTTCTTT.